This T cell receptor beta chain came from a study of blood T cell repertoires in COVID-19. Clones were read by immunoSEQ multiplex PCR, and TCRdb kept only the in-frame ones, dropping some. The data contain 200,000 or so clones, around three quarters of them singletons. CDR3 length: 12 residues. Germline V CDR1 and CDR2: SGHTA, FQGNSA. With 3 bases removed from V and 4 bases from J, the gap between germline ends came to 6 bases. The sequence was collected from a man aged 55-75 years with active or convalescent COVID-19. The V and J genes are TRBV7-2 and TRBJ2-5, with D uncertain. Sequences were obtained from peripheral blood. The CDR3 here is CASSFPLETQYF. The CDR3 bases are TGTGCCAGCAGCTTCCCACTAGAGACCCAGTACTTC.